The T cell receptor (beta chain) described here comes from a study of blood T cell repertoires in COVID-19. Study information: Sites in the United States, Italy and Spain provided acute and convalescent COVID-19 samples.

V lost 4 bases and J 6 bases, leaving 17 bases between the germline ends. From germline, CDR1 is LGHDT and CDR2 YNNKEL (reference sequence). There are 15 residues in the CDR3. Data came from immunoSEQ multiplex PCR; TCRdb stores just in-frame clones and leaves some out. The sample contains around 300,000 clones, 70% to 90% of which appear only once. This clonotype was sampled from a woman in her seventies with acute or convalescent COVID-19. J is TRBJ2-3 and V is TRBV3-1 (or the pseudogene TRBV3-2), with TRBD2 as a possible D gene (6 bases). Sequencing was performed on peripheral blood. CDR3 nucleotide sequence: TGTGCCAGCAGCCTCTTCTCGACTAGACTGGATACGCAGTATTTT. This codes for CASSLFSTRLDTQYF.